This TCR beta chain comes out of a study of blood T cells in healthy people across ages. This CDR3 is built from 13 residues. The germline gives CDR1 SQVTM, CDR2 ANQGSEA. Trimming at V came to 7 bases and at J to 6 bases, leaving 5 bases not matched to a gene. A J-beta primer mix and a sample-barcoded 5' primer were used in a second PCR of roughly 7 to 12 cycles. TCRdb processed the 5' RACE reads anew with MiXCR; each CDR3 protein has one entry. The sample shows about 1,600,000 distinct CDR3 sequences, approximately 38% of them seen only once. In this sample, this clonotype turned up a few times. Its antigen is not known. Points from the study as a whole: PBMCs left unsorted prevented a conclusive naive versus antigen-experienced comparison.

Peripheral blood samples of roughly 9.9 milliliters were drawn from each donor. The clonotype comes from a woman younger than 35 in good health. The chain employs TRBV29-1 and TRBJ1-4; 10 nucleotides line up with TRBD1. Sequenced material: blood. The CDR3 protein is CSGTGTGDEKLFF. The DNA of the CDR3 is TGCAGCGGAACCGGGACAGGGGATGAAAAACTGTTTTTT.